These 22 T cell receptor beta chains came from one sample sequenced in a study of shared clonotypes between healthy human individuals. The method was immunoSEQ multiplex PCR; TCRdb's version includes in-frame clones alone and lacks a portion of them. This table has about 680,000 clones, less than 80% appearing once. The sequenced sample was memory CD4+ T cells sorted from blood. Noted subset: CD45RA-negative fraction. The origin of the receptors is a woman in her twenties or thirties in good health.

The genes are TRBV29-1 and TRBJ1-5; possible D gene TRBD1, 6 bases. The CDR3 sequence is 13 residues long. V was trimmed by 7 bases and J by 4 bases, leaving 14 bases between them. CDR1 SQVTM and CDR2 ANQGSEA come from the germline V gene. The CDR3 DNA reads TGCAGCGCATCACAGGGAGGGAATCAGCCCCAGCATTTT. Its protein product is CSASQGGNQPQHF.

In this sample, this clone turned up a few times. The rearrangement uses TRBV6-1 and TRBJ1-1; D is perhaps TRBD1 (5 bases). The V gene lost 6 bases and the J gene lost 7 bases, with 9 bases spanning the gap. This CDR3 spans 11 amino acids. The germline V gene encodes CDR1 MNHNS and CDR2 SASEGT. The CDR3 nucleotides read TGTGCCAGCAGGGGGCCTGGTGAAGCTTTCTTT. It yields the protein CASRGPGEAFF.

The chain recombines TRBV6-1 with TRBJ2-1; TRBD2 agrees at 9 bases. After removal of 2 bases from V and 2 bases from J, the junction contained 4 bases not matched to a gene. This CDR3 is 16 amino acids long. CDR1 and CDR2 from the germline V gene are MNHNS and SASEGT. CDR3 residues: CASSELASGTYNEQFF. In DNA, the CDR3 is TGTGCCAGCAGTGAATTGGCTAGCGGGACCTACAATGAGCAGTTCTTC.

The chain couples TRBV27 to TRBJ2-1, with 8 bases lining up with TRBD2. CDR1 MNHEY and CDR2 SMNVEV come from the germline V gene (reference sequence). The CDR3 runs to 15 residues. J was trimmed by 6 bases and V by 3 bases; bases with no gene match: 7. The CDR3, as DNA: TGTGCCAGCAGTTTTAATCTAGCGGGCCCCAATGAGCAGTTCTTC. Translating it yields CASSFNLAGPNEQFF.

The CDR3 sequence: CASSSLGEGPTKQYF. In DNA, the CDR3 is TGTGCCAGCAGCTCATTAGGGGAGGGACCTACGAAGCAGTACTTC. The chain links TRBV13 to TRBJ2-7, with 7 bases matching TRBD2. Unmatched junction bases numbered 14, after V lost 4 bases and J lost 8 bases. The V gene's germline CDR1 is PRHDT and CDR2 FYEKMQ (reference sequence). The CDR3 totals 15 residues.

The chain joins TRBV7-6 to TRBJ1-1; maybe TRBD1 (6 bases). In germline, CDR1 is SGHVS, CDR2 FNYEAQ. The CDR3 is 14 amino acids. Trimming removed 10 bases at V and 1 base at J, with 16 bases between. The CDR3 reads CATRLRGENTEAFF. The CDR3 DNA reads TGTGCCACACGACTCAGGGGAGAGAACACTGAAGCTTTCTTT.

This clone was observed a single time. V gene TRBV18 combines with J gene TRBJ2-5; TRBD1 is a possible D gene (6 bases). The J call could be wrong; TRBJ2-7 is a better fit for the DNA end. This CDR3 region has 14 residues. Germline values: CDR1 KGHSH, CDR2 LQKENI. CDR3: CASSPNRARGEQYF. CDR3 nucleotides: TGTGCCAGCTCGCCTAACAGGGCTAGAGGCGAGCAGTACTTC.

A single count supports this clone. DNA for the CDR3: TGTGCCAGTAGGCGGACAGTTAGCACAGATACGCAGTATTTT. It codes for CASRRTVSTDTQYF. The chain has TRBV19 and TRBJ2-3, with TRBD1 as a possible D gene (6 bases). The CDR3 sequence is 14 residues long. Trimming pared 6 bases from V and 0 bases from J, leaving 10 bases between. Germline CDR1 LNHDA, CDR2 SQIVND (reference sequence).

This clone was seen only once. The chain couples TRBV7-8 to TRBJ2-5; 7 bases are a match to TRBD1. This CDR3 spans 14 amino acids. Germline V lookup: CDR1 SGHVS, CDR2 FQNEAQ. The J segment lost 3 bases and the V segment lost 5 bases, leaving 6 bases of the junction unmatched. The CDR3 bases are TGTGCCAGCAGCCCTCGGACAGGAGAAGAGACCCAGTACTTC. It yields the protein CASSPRTGEETQYF.

The CDR3 DNA reads as TGTGCCAGCAGCTTAGATTCGGGCGAGCAGTACTTC. Its protein is CASSLDSGEQYF. This chain connects TRBV7-9 to TRBJ2-7; D is undetermined. Germline V gene lookup returns CDR1 SEHNR and CDR2 FQNEAQ (reference sequence). This CDR3 spans 12 amino acids. Trimming took off 1 base at V and 6 bases at J, with 7 bases between the two ends.

The chain employs TRBV27 and TRBJ2-6; D unresolved. Germline V gene sequence: CDR1 MNHEY, CDR2 SMNVEV (reference sequence). This CDR3 spans 14 amino acids. V was shortened by 3 bases and J by 2 bases, with 5 bases between the two germline ends. CDR3 coding DNA: TGTGCCAGCAGTTTTTTCACTGGGGCCAACGTCCTGACTTTC. Its protein is CASSFFTGANVLTF.

This clone was seen only once. This chain joins TRBV7-2 and TRBJ2-7; the match to TRBD2 covers 9 bases. J gave up 0 bases and V 6 bases, and 6 bases lay outside the gene matches. This CDR3 is 15 amino acids long. Germline CDR1 is SGHTA and CDR2 is FQGNSA. The CDR3 sequence is CASRRSGSLSYEQYF. CDR3 coding DNA: TGTGCCAGCAGGCGTAGCGGGAGCCTCTCCTACGAGCAGTACTTC.

This clone was counted a single time. In the same sample, other DNA sequences code for this CDR3. The chain uses TRBV29-1 and TRBJ1-5; 7 bases agree with TRBD1. CDR1 and CDR2 (germline): SQVTM, ANQGSEA. Losses at the gene ends were 6 bases for V and 1 base for J; bases not matched to a gene: 3. The CDR3 is 13 amino acids. The CDR3 loop is CSVRTGSNQPQHF. Written as DNA, the CDR3 is TGCAGCGTAAGGACAGGAAGCAATCAGCCCCAGCATTTT.

J is TRBJ2-7 and V is TRBV5-8; D is ambiguous. The germline V gene has CDR1 SGHTS and CDR2 YDEGEE. Trimming stripped 0 bases from V and 3 bases from J, with 7 bases between. The CDR3 runs to 13 residues. Written as DNA, the CDR3 is TGTGCCAGCAGCTTGGTCCTGAACTACGAGCAGTACTTC. Its translation: CASSLVLNYEQYF.

This clone was recorded only once. This chain links TRBV29-1 with TRBJ2-1; D is perhaps TRBD2 (6 bases). The CDR3 is 17 amino acids. V was pared by 1 base and J by 8 bases, with 24 bases between. The germline gives CDR1 SQVTM, CDR2 ANQGSEA. CDR3 sequence: CSVEVVHKDSSSDEQFF. The CDR3 bases are TGCAGCGTTGAAGTCGTACATAAAGACTCTTCTAGCGATGAGCAGTTCTTC.

This clone was recorded many times. The chain has TRBV28 and TRBJ1-5, with D perhaps matching TRBD1 (5 bases). V was cut by 4 bases and J by 5 bases, with 15 bases left in between. The length of the CDR3 is 15 residues. Germline CDR1 reads MDHEN; CDR2 reads SYDVKM. The CDR3 DNA reads as TGTGCCAGCAGTTCCTGGACAACTCTCGATCAGCCCCAGCATTTT. Translating gives CASSSWTTLDQPQHF.

The rearrangement joins TRBV4-1 to TRBJ2-3, with 12 bases lining up with TRBD2. The CDR3 length is 18 residues. Per the germline V gene, CDR1 is MGHRA and CDR2 is YSYEKL. The V segment lost 4 bases and the J segment 0 bases; nucleotides outside the gene matches: 8. This CDR3 reads CASSPTSGSRTSTDTQYF. CDR3 bases: TGCGCCAGCAGCCCGACTAGCGGGAGTCGAACTAGCACAGATACGCAGTATTTT.

This clone turned up a few times. V usage is TRBV10-3 and J usage is TRBJ1-1, with a weak D call TRBD1 (5 bases). The length of the CDR3 is 13 residues. Trimming cost V 8 bases and J 1 base, with 11 bases left between them. Germline loops: CDR1 ENHRY, CDR2 SYGVKD. The DNA for the CDR3 is TGTGCCATCGGGGACGGAGCGAACACTGAAGCTTTCTTT. It specifies CAIGDGANTEAFF.

This clone was observed a handful of times. CDR3 DNA: TGTGCCAGCAGCTTAAGCAGTAACGCAGATACGCAGTATTTT. Translating it yields CASSLSSNADTQYF. This chain links TRBV7-3 with TRBJ2-3; D not resolved. V was clipped by 1 base and J by 4 bases, with 9 bases between them. The CDR3 is 14 amino acids. CDR1 SGHTA and CDR2 FQGTGA come from the germline V gene.

The chain joins TRBV11-2 to TRBJ1-1; TRBD1 is a possible D gene (6 bases). This CDR3 is built from 15 residues. CDR1 SGHAT and CDR2 FQNNGV come from the germline V gene. The germline V and J ends were trimmed by 5 bases and 1 base, with 14 bases remaining between them. This chain's CDR3 is CASSKSPQGNTEAFF. CDR3 nucleotide sequence: TGTGCCAGCAGCAAGTCCCCACAGGGGAACACTGAAGCTTTCTTT.

The V call is TRBV10-3, the J call TRBJ2-5; 9 nucleotides line up with TRBD1. This CDR3 is built from 16 residues. Losses at the gene ends were 0 bases for V and 5 bases for J; bases not matched to a gene: 7. Germline V gene sequence: CDR1 ENHRY, CDR2 SYGVKD. CDR3 nucleotides: TGTGCCATCAGTGAGTCGACCGGGACAGGGACGGAGACCCAGTACTTC. Amino acids: CAISESTGTGTETQYF.

This chain uses TRBV7-9 with TRBJ2-3; 10 nucleotides match TRBD1. V shed 5 bases and J 6 bases; nucleotides not matched to a gene: 8. The CDR3 consists of 15 residues. From germline, CDR1 is SEHNR and CDR2 FQNEAQ (reference sequence). CDR3 nucleotides: TGTGCCAGCAGCGGAGGGACAGGGGAGTGGGATACGCAGTATTTT. It codes for CASSGGTGEWDTQYF.